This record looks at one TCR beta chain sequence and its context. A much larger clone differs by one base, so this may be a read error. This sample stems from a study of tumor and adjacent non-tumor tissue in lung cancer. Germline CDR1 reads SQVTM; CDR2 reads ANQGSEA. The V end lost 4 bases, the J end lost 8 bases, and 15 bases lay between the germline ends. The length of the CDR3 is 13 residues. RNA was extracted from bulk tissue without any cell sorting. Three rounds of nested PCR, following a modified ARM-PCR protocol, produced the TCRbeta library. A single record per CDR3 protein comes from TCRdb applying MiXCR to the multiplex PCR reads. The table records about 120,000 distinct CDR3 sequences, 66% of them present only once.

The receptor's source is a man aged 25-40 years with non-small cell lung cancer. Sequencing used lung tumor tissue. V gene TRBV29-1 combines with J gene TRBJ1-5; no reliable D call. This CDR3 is CSVAPTSMEPQHF. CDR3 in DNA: TGCAGCGTTGCTCCTACGTCAATGGAGCCCCAGCATTTT.